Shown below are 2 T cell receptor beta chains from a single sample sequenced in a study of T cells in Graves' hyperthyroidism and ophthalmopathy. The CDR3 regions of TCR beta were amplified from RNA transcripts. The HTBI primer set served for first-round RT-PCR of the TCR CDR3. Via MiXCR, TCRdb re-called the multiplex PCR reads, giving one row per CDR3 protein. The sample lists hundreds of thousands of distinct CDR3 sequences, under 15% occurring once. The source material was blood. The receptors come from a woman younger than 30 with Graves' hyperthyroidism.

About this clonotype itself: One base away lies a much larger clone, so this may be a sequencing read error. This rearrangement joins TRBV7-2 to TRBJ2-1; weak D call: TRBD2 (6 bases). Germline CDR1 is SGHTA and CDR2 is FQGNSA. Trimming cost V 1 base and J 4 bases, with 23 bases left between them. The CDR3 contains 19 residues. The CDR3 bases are TGTGCCAGCAGCTTAGTTCCGGCGTCTGGCGGGGAACCTTACAATGAGCAGTTCTTC. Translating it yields CASSLVPASGGEPYNEQFF.

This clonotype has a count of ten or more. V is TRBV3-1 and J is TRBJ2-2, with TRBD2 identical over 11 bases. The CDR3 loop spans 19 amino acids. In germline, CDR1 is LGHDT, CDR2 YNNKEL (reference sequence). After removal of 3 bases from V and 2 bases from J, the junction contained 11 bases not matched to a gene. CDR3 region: CASSQPTSGVPYNTGELFF. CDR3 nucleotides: TGTGCCAGCAGCCAGCCGACTAGCGGGGTGCCATATAACACCGGGGAGCTGTTTTTT.